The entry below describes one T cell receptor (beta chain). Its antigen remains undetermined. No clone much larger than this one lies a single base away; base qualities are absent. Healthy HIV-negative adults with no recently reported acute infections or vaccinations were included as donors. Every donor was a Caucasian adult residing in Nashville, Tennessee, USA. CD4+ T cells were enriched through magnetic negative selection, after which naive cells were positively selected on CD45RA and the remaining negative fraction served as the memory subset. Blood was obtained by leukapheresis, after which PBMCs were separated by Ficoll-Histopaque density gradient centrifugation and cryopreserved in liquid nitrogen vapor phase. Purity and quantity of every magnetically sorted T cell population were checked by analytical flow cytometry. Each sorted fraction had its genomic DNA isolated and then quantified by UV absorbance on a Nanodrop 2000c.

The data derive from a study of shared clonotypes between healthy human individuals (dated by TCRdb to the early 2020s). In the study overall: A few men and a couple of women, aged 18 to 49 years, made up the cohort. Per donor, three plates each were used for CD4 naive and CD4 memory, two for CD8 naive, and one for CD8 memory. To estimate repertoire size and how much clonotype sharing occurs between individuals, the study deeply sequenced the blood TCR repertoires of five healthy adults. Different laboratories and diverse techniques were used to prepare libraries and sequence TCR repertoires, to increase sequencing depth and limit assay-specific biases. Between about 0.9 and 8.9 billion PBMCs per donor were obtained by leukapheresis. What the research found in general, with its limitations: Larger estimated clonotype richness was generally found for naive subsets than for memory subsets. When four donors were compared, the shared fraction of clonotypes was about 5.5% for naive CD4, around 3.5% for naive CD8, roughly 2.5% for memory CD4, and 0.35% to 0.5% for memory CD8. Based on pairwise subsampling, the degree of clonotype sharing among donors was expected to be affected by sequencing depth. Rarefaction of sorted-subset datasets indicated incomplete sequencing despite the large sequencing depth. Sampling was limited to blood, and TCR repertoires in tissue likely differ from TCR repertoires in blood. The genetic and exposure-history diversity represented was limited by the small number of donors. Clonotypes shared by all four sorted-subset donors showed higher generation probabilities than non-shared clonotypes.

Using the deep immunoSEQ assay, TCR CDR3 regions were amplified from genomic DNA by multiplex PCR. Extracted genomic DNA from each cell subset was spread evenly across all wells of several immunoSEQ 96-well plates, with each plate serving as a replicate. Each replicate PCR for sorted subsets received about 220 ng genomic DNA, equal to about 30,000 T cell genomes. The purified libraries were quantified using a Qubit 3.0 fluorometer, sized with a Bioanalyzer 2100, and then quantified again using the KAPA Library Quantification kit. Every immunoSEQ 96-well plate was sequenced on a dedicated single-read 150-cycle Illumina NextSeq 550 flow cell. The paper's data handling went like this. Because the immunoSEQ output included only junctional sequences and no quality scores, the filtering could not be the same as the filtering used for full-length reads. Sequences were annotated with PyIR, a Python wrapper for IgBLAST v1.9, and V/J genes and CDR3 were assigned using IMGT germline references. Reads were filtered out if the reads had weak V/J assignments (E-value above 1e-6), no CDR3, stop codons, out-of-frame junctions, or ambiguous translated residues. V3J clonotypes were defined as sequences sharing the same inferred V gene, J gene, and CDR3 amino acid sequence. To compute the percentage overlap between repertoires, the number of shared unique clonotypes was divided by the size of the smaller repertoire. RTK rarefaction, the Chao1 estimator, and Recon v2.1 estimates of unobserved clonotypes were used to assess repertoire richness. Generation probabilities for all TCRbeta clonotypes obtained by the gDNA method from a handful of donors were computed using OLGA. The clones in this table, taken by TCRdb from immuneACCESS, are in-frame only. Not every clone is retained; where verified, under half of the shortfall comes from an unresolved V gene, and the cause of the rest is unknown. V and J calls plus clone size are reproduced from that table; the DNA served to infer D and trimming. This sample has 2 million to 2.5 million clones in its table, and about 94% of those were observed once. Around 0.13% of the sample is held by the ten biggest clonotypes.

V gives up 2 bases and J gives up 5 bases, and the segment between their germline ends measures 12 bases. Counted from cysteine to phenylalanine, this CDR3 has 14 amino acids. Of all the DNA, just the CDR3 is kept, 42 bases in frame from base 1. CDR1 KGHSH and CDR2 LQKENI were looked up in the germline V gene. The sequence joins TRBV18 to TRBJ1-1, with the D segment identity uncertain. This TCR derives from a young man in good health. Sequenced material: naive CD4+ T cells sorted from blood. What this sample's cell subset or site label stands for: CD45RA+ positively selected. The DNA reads TGTGCCAGCTCACCAATCTCGGCTGAGACTGAAGCTTTCTTT. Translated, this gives CASSPISAETEAFF. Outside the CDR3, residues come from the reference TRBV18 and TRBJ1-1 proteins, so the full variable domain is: NAGVMQNPRHLVRRRGQEARLRCSPMKGHSHVYWYRQLPEEGLKFMVYLQKENIIDESGMPKERFSAEFPKEGPSILRIQQVVRGDSAAYFCASSPISAETEAFFGQGTRLTVV.